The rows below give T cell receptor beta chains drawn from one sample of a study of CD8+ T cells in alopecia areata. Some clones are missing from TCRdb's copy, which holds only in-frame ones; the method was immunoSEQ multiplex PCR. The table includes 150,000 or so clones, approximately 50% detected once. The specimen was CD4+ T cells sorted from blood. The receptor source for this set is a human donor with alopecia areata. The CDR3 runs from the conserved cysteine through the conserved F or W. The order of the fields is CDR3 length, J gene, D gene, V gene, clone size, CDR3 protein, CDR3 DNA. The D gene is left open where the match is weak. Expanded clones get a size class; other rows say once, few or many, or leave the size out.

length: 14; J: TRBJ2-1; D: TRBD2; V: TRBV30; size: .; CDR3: CAWRRSGSYNEQFF; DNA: TGTGCCTGGAGGCGCAGCGGGAGCTACAATGAGCAGTTCTTC
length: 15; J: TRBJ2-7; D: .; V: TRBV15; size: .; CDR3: CATSRDMAVSYEQYF; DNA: TGTGCCACCAGCAGAGATATGGCGGTCTCCTACGAGCAGTACTTC
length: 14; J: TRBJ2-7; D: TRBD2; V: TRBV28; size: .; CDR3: CASSLPGGPYEQYF; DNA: TGTGCCAGCAGTTTACCGGGAGGGCCCTACGAGCAGTACTTC
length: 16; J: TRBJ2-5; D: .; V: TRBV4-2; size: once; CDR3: CASSQPPGPGQETQYF; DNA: TGTGCCAGCAGCCAACCCCCGGGACCAGGGCAAGAGACCCAGTACTTC
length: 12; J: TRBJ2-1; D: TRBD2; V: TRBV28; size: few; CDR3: CASSREGYEQFF; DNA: TGTGCCAGCAGCCGGGAGGGGTATGAGCAGTTCTTC
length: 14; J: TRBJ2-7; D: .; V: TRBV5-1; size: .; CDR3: CASSLVDRSYEQYF; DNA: TGCGCCAGCAGCTTGGTTGACAGGTCCTACGAGCAGTACTTC
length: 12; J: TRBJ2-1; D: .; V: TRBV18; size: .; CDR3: CASSPPAEGEFF; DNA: TGTGCCAGCTCACCACCCGCGGAGGGTGAGTTCTTC
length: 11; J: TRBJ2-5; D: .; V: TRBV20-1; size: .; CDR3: CSASMGETQYF; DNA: TGCAGTGCTAGCATGGGGGAGACCCAGTACTTC
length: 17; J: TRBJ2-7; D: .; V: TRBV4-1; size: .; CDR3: CASSQDMVSGQTYEQYF; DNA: TGCGCCAGCAGCCAAGATATGGTGTCCGGTCAAACCTACGAGCAGTACTTC
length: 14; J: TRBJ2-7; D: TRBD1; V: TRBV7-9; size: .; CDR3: CASSRQGWTYEQYF; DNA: TGTGCCAGCAGCCGACAGGGGTGGACCTACGAGCAGTACTTC
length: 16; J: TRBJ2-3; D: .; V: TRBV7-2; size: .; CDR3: CASSLGGGGGTDTQYF; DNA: TGTGCCAGCAGCTTGGGGGGAGGAGGGGGCACAGATACGCAGTATTTT
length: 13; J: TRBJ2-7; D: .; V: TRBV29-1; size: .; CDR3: CSVYGYPPYEQYF; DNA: TGCAGCGTCTACGGCTACCCCCCCTACGAGCAGTACTTC
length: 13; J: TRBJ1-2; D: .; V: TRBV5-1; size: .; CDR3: CASSPESPYGYTF; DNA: TGCGCCAGCAGCCCGGAGTCCCCCTATGGCTACACCTTC
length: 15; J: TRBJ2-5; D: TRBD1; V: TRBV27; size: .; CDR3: CASSPITGGVETQYF; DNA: TGTGCCAGCAGTCCTATCACAGGGGGAGTCGAGACCCAGTACTTC
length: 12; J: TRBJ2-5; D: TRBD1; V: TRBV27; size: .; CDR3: CASSRDRGRFYF; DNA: TGTGCCAGCAGTAGGGACAGGGGGCGGTTTTACTTC
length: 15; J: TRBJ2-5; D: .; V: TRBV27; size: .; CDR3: CASSGVKGPLETQYF; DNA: TGTGCCAGCAGTGGGGTAAAGGGGCCCTTAGAGACCCAGTACTTC
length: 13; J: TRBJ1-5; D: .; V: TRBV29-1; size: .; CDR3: CSVEEGGGQPQHF; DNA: TGCAGCGTTGAAGAGGGCGGAGGTCAGCCCCAGCATTTT
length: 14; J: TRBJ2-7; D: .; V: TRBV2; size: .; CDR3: CASSEVLTNYEQYF; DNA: TGTGCCAGCAGTGAAGTTCTCACCAACTACGAGCAGTACTTC
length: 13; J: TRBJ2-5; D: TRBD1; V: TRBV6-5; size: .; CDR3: CASKKQGGETQYF; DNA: TGTGCCAGCAAGAAACAGGGGGGAGAGACCCAGTACTTC
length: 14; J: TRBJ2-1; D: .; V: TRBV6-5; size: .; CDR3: CASRKRSSYNEQFF; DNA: TGTGCCAGCAGGAAAAGATCCTCCTACAATGAGCAGTTCTTC
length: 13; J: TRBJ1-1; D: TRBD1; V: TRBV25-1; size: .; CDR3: CASSLTGSTEAFF; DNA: TGTGCCAGCAGCCTGACAGGGTCCACTGAAGCTTTCTTT
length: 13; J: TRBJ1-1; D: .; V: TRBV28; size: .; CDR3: CASTEDRPSEAFF; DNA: TGTGCCAGCACCGAGGACAGACCATCTGAAGCTTTCTTT
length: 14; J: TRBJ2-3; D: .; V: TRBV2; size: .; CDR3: CATRFGGGTDTQYF; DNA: TGTGCCACCCGTTTTGGGGGAGGTACAGATACGCAGTATTTT
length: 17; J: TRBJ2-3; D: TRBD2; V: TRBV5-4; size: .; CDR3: CASSLGTSGRTTDTQYF; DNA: TGTGCCAGCAGCTTGGGTACTAGCGGGAGGACGACAGATACGCAGTATTTT
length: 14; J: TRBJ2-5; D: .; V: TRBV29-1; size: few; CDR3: CSVVPSDSQETQYF; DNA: TGCAGCGTGGTCCCTAGCGACTCGCAAGAGACCCAGTACTTC
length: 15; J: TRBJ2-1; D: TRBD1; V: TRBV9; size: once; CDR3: CASSVVGQGSGEQFF; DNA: TGTGCCAGCAGCGTAGTGGGACAGGGTTCCGGTGAGCAGTTCTTC
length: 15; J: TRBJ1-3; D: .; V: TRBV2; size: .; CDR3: CASSGEQISGNTIYF; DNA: TGTGCCAGCAGTGGAGAACAGATTTCTGGAAACACCATATATTTT
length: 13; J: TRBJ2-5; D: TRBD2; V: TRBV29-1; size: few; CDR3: CSVTGLAPETQYF; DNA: TGCAGCGTCACGGGACTAGCGCCAGAGACCCAGTACTTC
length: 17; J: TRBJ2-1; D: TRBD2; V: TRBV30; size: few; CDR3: CAWRASGRARSYNEQFF; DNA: TGTGCCTGGAGAGCTAGCGGGAGGGCCCGTTCCTACAATGAGCAGTTCTTC
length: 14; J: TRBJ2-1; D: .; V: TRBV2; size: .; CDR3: CASKSGTLPNEQFF; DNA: TGTGCCAGCAAATCCGGGACGTTACCAAATGAGCAGTTCTTC
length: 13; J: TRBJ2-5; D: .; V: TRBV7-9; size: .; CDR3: CASSPRVRETQYF; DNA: TGTGCCAGCAGCCCCAGGGTACGAGAGACCCAGTACTTC
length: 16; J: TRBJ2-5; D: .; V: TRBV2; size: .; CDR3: CASSASGHLNQETQYF; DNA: TGTGCCAGCAGCGCCTCGGGACACTTAAACCAAGAGACCCAGTACTTC
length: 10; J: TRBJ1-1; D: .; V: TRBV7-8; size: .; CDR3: CASSLAEAFF; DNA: TGTGCCAGCAGCTTAGCGGAAGCTTTCTTT
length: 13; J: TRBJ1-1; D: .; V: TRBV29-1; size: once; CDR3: CSVSTDMNTEAFF; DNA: TGCAGCGTTTCGACGGATATGAACACTGAAGCTTTCTTT
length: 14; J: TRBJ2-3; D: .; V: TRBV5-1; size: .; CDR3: CASSTGVSGDTQYF; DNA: TGCGCCAGCAGCACGGGAGTGAGTGGAGATACGCAGTATTTT
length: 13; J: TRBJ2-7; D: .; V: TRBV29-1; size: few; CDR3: CSARQGSSYEQYF; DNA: TGCAGCGCCCGGCAGGGTAGCTCCTATGAGCAGTACTTC
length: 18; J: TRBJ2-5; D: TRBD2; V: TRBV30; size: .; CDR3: CAWNKGRSGNRFPETQYF; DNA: TGTGCCTGGAATAAGGGAAGGAGCGGGAATCGGTTTCCGGAGACCCAGTACTTC
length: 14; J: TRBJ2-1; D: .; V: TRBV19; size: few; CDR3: CASRGPGVMYEQFF; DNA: TGTGCCAGTAGGGGGCCAGGGGTTATGTATGAGCAGTTCTTC
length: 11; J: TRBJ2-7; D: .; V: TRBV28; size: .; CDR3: CASSLRYEQYF; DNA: TGTGCCAGCAGTTTGCGCTACGAGCAGTACTTC
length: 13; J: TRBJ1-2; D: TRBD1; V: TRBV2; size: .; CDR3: CASSGQGGYGYTF; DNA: TGTGCCAGCAGTGGACAGGGCGGCTATGGCTACACCTTC
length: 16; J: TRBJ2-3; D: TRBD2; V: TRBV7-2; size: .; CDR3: CASSLRLAGGTDTQYF; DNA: TGTGCCAGCAGCCTGCGACTAGCGGGAGGCACAGATACGCAGTATTTT
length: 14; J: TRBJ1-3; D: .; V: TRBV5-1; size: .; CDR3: CASSLAVSGNTIYF; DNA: TGCGCCAGCAGCTTGGCTGTCTCTGGAAACACCATATATTTT
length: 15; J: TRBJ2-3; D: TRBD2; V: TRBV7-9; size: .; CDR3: CASSFGLDGTDTQYF; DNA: TGTGCCAGCAGCTTTGGACTAGACGGCACAGATACGCAGTATTTT
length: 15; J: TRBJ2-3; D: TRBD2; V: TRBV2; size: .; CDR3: CASRGSGRGTDTQYF; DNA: TGTGCCAGCAGGGGTAGCGGGAGAGGAACAGATACGCAGTATTTT
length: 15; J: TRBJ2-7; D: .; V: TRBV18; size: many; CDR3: CASSPPAGAAYEQYF; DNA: TGTGCCAGCTCACCACCCGCAGGGGCAGCCTACGAGCAGTACTTC
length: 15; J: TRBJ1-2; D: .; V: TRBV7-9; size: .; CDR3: CASSLALRQYGGYTF; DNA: TGTGCCAGCAGCTTAGCGCTTCGACAGTATGGTGGCTACACCTTC
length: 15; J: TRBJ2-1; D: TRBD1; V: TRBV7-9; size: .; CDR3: CASSSTGAGYNEQFF; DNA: TGTGCCAGCAGCTCCACAGGGGCGGGCTACAATGAGCAGTTCTTC
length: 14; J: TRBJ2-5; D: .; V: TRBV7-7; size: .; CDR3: CASSLVTTGQYKYF; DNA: TGTGCTAGCAGCTTAGTTACTACGGGGCAATATAAGTACTTC
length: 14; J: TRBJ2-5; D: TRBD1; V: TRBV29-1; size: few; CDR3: CSVEGRDRQETQYF; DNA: TGCAGCGTTGAAGGACGGGACAGACAAGAGACCCAGTACTTC
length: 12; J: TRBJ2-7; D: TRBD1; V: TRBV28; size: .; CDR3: CASQGVGYEQYF; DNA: TGTGCCAGCCAGGGGGTGGGCTACGAGCAGTACTTC
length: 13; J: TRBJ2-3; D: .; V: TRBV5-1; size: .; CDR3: CASSFLGEDTQYF; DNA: TGCGCCAGCAGCTTCTTAGGGGAAGATACGCAGTATTTT
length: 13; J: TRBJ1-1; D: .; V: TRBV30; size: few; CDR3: CAWRRQPNTEAFF; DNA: TGTGCCTGGAGACGACAGCCGAACACTGAAGCTTTCTTT
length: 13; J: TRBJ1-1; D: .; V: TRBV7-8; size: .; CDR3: CASSPNPNGEAFF; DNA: TGTGCCAGCAGCCCTAACCCTAACGGTGAAGCTTTCTTT
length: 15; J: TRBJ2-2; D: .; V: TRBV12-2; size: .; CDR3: CASRYPADSAGELFF; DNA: TGTGCAAGTCGCTACCCTGCCGACAGCGCCGGGGAGCTGTTTTTT
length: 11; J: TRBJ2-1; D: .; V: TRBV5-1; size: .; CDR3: CASSFGEWQFF; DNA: TGCGCCAGCAGCTTTGGGGAATGGCAGTTCTTC
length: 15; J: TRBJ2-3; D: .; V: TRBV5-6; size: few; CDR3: CASSPGVSGADTQYF; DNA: TGTGCCAGCAGCCCCGGGGTTTCGGGTGCAGATACGCAGTATTTT
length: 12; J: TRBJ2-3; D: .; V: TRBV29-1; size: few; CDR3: CSADRTADTQYF; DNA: TGCAGCGCCGATCGGACAGCAGATACGCAGTATTTT
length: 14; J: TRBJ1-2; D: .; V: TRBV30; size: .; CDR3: CASKTAISNYGYTF; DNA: TGTGCCTCAAAGACAGCGATCTCAAACTATGGCTACACCTTC